Below, 2 T cell receptor beta chains from the same sample are listed, as sequenced in a study of T cells in localized non-small cell lung cancer. Profiling relied on immunoSEQ multiplex PCR, and the TCRdb table lists in-frame clones only, not all of them. The table shows approximately 89,000 clones, with over 60% occurring only once. Sequenced here: PBMCs, sampled before any cancer treatment. All receptors come from a man between 35 and 75 years old with stage II squamous cell lung carcinoma.

The V call is TRBV4-1, the J call TRBJ2-3; 9 nucleotides agree with TRBD1. Trimming took 2 bases from V and 2 from J; bases not matched to a gene: 11. Germline lookup yields CDR1 MGHRA and CDR2 YSYEKL. The CDR3 is 18 amino acids. The CDR3 sequence is CASSQRVDRGWDTDTQYF. The CDR3 DNA reads as TGCGCCAGCAGCCAACGGGTGGACAGGGGCTGGGACACAGATACGCAGTATTTT.

This chain joins TRBV7-8 and TRBJ1-2; 9 nucleotides line up with TRBD1. There are 17 residues in the CDR3. With V trimmed by 2 bases and J by 2 bases, 9 bases remained unmatched. Germline V CDR1 and CDR2: SGHVS, FQNEAQ. The CDR3 nucleotides read TGTGCCAGCAGCTTATCCACGGGGGGACAGGGAAACTATGGCTACACCTTC. It encodes CASSLSTGGQGNYGYTF.